This T cell receptor (beta chain) emerged from a study of blood T cells in healthy people across ages. CDR3 length equals 13 residues. Deletions cut 5 bases from V and 8 bases from J, with 15 bases between. Study-wide findings and caveats: It was the long-lived donors that had more naive CD4+ cells and higher diversity than aged donors. Age advanced and TCR beta diversity per million T cells fell, roughly linearly.

Using a J-beta primer mix together with a sample-barcoded 5' primer, a second PCR was run for about 6 to 11 cycles. Every molecule of cDNA carried a tag from a template-switch adaptor with 12 random nucleotides. Via MiXCR, TCRdb re-called the 5' RACE reads, giving one row per CDR3 protein. The sample gives about a million distinct CDR3 sequences, roughly 43% of which show up once; under 15% is in the top ten. Comments on this clonotype: Its target is unknown.

The material sequenced was blood. The chain links TRBV23-1 to TRBJ1-2, with D possibly TRBD1 on 5 matching bases. TRBV23-1 is recorded as an ORF, its role being uncertain. The sequence came from a man aged 25-45 years in good health. The CDR3 nucleotides are TGCGCCAGCAGTGCGAGGGGCTGGGACGGCTACACCTTC. It specifies CASSARGWDGYTF.